This T cell receptor (beta chain) was recovered during a study of T cell responses to AZD1222 COVID-19 vaccine. Study outcomes and limitations: Spike-specific TCR breadth rose after two AZD1222 doses, and depth rose as well. Repertoire sampling happened only post peak T cell response. Nearly half of the spike-specific TCRs reportedly recognize variant regions that carry no mutations.

To note about this clone: Its antigen is unknown.

Data came from immunoSEQ multiplex PCR; TCRdb stores just in-frame clones and leaves some out. The table records 95,000 to 150,000 clones, over 75% of them present only once. Germline V lookup: CDR1 GTSNPN, CDR2 SVGIG (reference sequence). The V end lost 4 bases, the J end lost 5 bases, and 11 bases lay between the germline ends. CDR3 length: 12 residues. This chain connects TRBV30 to TRBJ1-2; a possible D gene is TRBD1 (6 bases). The receptor comes from an adult in good health. This specimen consisted of peripheral blood, obtained on day 0 of AZD1222 vaccination. The CDR3 bases are TGTGCCTGGAATAGGCAGGGGTATGGCTACACCTTC. This sequence encodes CAWNRQGYGYTF. Full variable domain (remainder filled in from reference TRBV30 and TRBJ1-2): SQTIHQWPATLVQPVGSPLSLECTVEGTSNPNLYWYRQAAGRGLQLLFYSVGIGQISSEVPQNLSASRPQDRQFILSSKKLLLSDSGFYLCAWNRQGYGYTFGSGTRLTVV.